The T cell receptor (beta chain) under discussion was sequenced for a study of T cell repertoires in cytomegalovirus infection. Study at large: Epitope selection comprised recently identified HLA-C-restricted CMV epitopes and well-studied HLA-B-restricted CMV epitopes. The study, taken as a whole, reports: CMV carriers having the relevant HLA were flagged by cumulative public TCR beta family frequency. The ex vivo response showed dominance by HLA-C-restricted CMV-specific TCR beta clonotypes.

TCRdb used MiXCR to reprocess the reads, holding one entry per CDR3 protein. Seen here are around 800,000 distinct CDR3 sequences, about 33% observed once, and the top ten hold 12%. This clonotype was seen at least ten times. Its antigen remains unidentified. Here the sequenced sample was cultured CD8+ T cells from PBMCs, taken from culture after CMV antigen stimulation. This sequence was found in a human donor in good health (CMV status not recorded). Some clones in this sample may be carry-over from other donors' samples.

CDR3 bases: TGTGCCAGCAGTTACTCGAGGGAGGAAGGGGTAAATCAGCCCCAGCATTTT. This translates into CASSYSREEGVNQPQHF. V and J are TRBV6-2 or TRBV6-3 and TRBJ1-5, with TRBD1 as a possible D gene (5 bases). The V and J ends lost 0 bases and 4 bases respectively, with 16 bases between them. This CDR3 comprises 17 residues. Looked up from germline, CDR1 is MNHEY and CDR2 is SVGEGT.